Listed below are T cell receptor beta chains from one sample, sequenced in a study of shared clonotypes between healthy human individuals. Generated by immunoSEQ multiplex PCR, the TCRdb table keeps only in-frame clones and is missing some. The table has a few hundred thousand clones, nearly 97% seen once; the top ten hold 0.1% to 0.11%. Sequenced input: naive CD8+ T cells sorted from blood. Receptors originate from a woman in her twenties or thirties in good health. Both conserved end residues are part of each CDR3. A D gene is named only where the DNA matches it firmly. Clone sizes are given selectively: once, few, many, or a class where the clone is expanded.

>.|TRBJ1-5|.|TRBV27
CASSTGPLYQPQHF
TGTGCCAGCAGTACTGGACCACTTTATCAGCCCCAGCATTTT
>.|TRBJ1-1|.|TRBV7-9
CASSPHSGNTEAFF
TGTGCCAGCAGCCCCCATAGCGGGAACACTGAAGCTTTCTTT
>.|TRBJ2-5|TRBD1|TRBV2
CASRTGYLEETQYF
TGTGCCAGCAGGACAGGGTACTTAGAGGAGACCCAGTACTTC
>.|TRBJ2-3|TRBD2|TRBV28
CASSFPPSGRGEEADTQYF
TGTGCCAGCAGCTTCCCCCCTAGCGGGAGGGGGGAGGAAGCAGATACGCAGTATTTT
>.|TRBJ2-1|.|TRBV2
CASSELANEQFF
TGTGCCAGCAGTGAATTGGCCAATGAGCAGTTCTTC
>once|TRBJ2-7|.|TRBV5-1
CASSPGGTFEQYF
TGCGCCAGCAGCCCCGGCGGGACTTTCGAGCAGTACTTC
>.|TRBJ2-7|TRBD1|TRBV5-6
CASSPGQGAYEQYF
TGTGCCAGCAGCCCTGGACAGGGGGCCTACGAGCAGTACTTC
>.|TRBJ2-1|.|TRBV5-6
CASSRESAVHEQFF
TGTGCCAGCAGCCGGGAGTCGGCCGTCCATGAGCAGTTCTTC
>once|TRBJ2-2|TRBD2|TRBV13
CASCPSGTSGLGELFF
TGTGCCAGCTGCCCCTCCGGGACTAGCGGGCTGGGGGAGCTGTTTTTT
>.|TRBJ2-7|TRBD1|TRBV9
CASSVEGTGPYEQYF
TGTGCCAGCAGCGTAGAAGGGACAGGGCCCTACGAGCAGTACTTC
>.|TRBJ2-1|TRBD1|TRBV27
CASSLGTGFYNEQFF
TGTGCCAGCAGTTTAGGGACAGGTTTTTACAATGAGCAGTTCTTC
>.|TRBJ2-5|.|TRBV11-2
CASSTAGWEETQYF
TGTGCCAGCAGCACGGCAGGGTGGGAAGAGACCCAGTACTTC
>.|TRBJ2-1|.|TRBV6-5
CASSLDRTTYNEQFF
TGTGCCAGCAGTCTCGACCGGACTACGTACAATGAGCAGTTCTTC
>.|TRBJ2-7|.|TRBV28
CASSSTQTSYEQYF
TGTGCCAGCAGTTCGACCCAGACCTCCTACGAGCAGTACTTC
>.|TRBJ1-1|.|TRBV7-9
CASSLVGRVLNTEAFF
TGTGCCAGCAGCTTAGTGGGGCGAGTTTTGAACACTGAAGCTTTCTTT
>.|TRBJ2-1|.|TRBV4-2
CASSLGLLGEQFF
TGTGCCAGCAGCCTGGGCCTACTCGGTGAGCAGTTCTTC
>.|TRBJ2-7|.|TRBV28
CASGSHRVSYEQYF
TGTGCCAGCGGATCCCACAGGGTTAGCTACGAGCAGTACTTC
>.|TRBJ2-1|.|TRBV7-9
CASSLAGFEQFF
TGTGCCAGCAGCTTAGCGGGATTCGAGCAGTTCTTC
>.|TRBJ2-5|.|TRBV25-1
CASEPDQETQYF
TGTGCCAGCGAACCGGACCAGGAGACCCAGTACTTC
>.|TRBJ2-7|.|TRBV7-9
CASSPPEMGEQYF
TGTGCCAGCAGTCCTCCAGAAATGGGGGAGCAGTACTTC
>.|TRBJ2-7|.|TRBV29-1
CSVKGGGYPQTYEQYF
TGCAGCGTTAAAGGTGGTGGATATCCCCAAACCTACGAGCAGTACTTC
>.|TRBJ2-7|.|TRBV28
CASSSSGTGPGYF
TGTGCCAGCAGTTCCTCGGGGACTGGGCCTGGGTACTTC
>.|TRBJ2-5|TRBD1|TRBV11-2
CASSLIVEGGLGETQYF
TGTGCCAGCAGCTTAATTGTAGAAGGGGGCTTAGGGGAGACCCAGTACTTC
>once|TRBJ2-5|.|TRBV19
CASSNWETQYF
TGTGCCAGTAGCAACTGGGAGACCCAGTACTTC
>once|TRBJ1-1|.|TRBV5-4
CASSFGALLGRNTEAFF
TGTGCCAGCAGCTTTGGGGCTTTGTTAGGAAGAAACACTGAAGCTTTCTTT
>.|TRBJ2-7|.|TRBV29-1
CSVFWAISYEQYF
TGCAGCGTTTTTTGGGCGATTTCCTACGAGCAGTACTTC